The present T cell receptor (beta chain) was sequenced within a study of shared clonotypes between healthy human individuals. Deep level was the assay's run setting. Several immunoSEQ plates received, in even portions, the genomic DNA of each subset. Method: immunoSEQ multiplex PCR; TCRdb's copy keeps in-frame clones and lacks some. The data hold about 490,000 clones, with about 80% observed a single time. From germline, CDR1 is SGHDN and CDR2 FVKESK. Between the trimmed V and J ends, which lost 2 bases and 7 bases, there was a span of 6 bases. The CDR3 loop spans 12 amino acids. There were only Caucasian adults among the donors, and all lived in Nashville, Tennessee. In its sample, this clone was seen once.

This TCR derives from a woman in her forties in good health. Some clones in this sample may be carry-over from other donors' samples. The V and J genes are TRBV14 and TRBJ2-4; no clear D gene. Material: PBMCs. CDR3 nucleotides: TGTGCCAGCAGCCAATCACAGAACATTCAGTACTTC. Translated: CASSQSQNIQYF. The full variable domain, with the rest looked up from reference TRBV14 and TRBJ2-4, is EAGVTQFPSHSVIEKGQTVTLRCDPISGHDNLYWYRRVMGKEIKFLLHFVKESKQDESGMPNNRFLAERTGGTYSTLKVQPAELEDSGVYFCASSQSQNIQYFGAGTRLSVL.